A selection of T cell receptor beta chains follows, all from one sample in a study of T-cell memory formation after mild COVID-19. A single record per CDR3 protein comes from TCRdb applying MiXCR to the 5' RACE reads. This sample has 150,000 or so distinct CDR3 sequences; less than 40% occur once, and the top ten carry around 12%. Source material: PBMCs or a T cell subset sorted from them (not recorded which). All receptors come from an adult woman who had mild COVID-19 (a few samples of this study predate the infection). Cell type and time point are not known. CDR3s include the opening cysteine and the closing phenylalanine or tryptophan. D genes are given only for firm matches. Where a row states a size, it is once, few, many or the class of an expanded clone; other rows omit it.

DNA	CDR3	length	V	J	D	size
TGTGCCAGCTCACCTGGAATCAACTACGAGCAGTACTTC	CASSPGINYEQYF	13	TRBV18	TRBJ2-7	-	-
TGTGCCAGCAGCTTCCAGGGTTCAACTAATGAAAAACTGTTTTTT	CASSFQGSTNEKLFF	15	TRBV7-2	TRBJ1-4	-	few
TGTGCCAGCAGTGAATCCACTAGCGGACTCAGCACAGATACGCAGTATTTT	CASSESTSGLSTDTQYF	17	TRBV25-1	TRBJ2-3	TRBD2	-
TGTGCCAGCAGCGTGTCAGGACGTGATGGCGAGCAGTACTTC	CASSVSGRDGEQYF	14	TRBV9	TRBJ2-7	-	once
TGTGCCAGCAGCCAAGTTTTTCCCCGAGCGGAGACCCAGTACTTC	CASSQVFPRAETQYF	15	TRBV14	TRBJ2-5	-	-
TGCAGCGTGGGACTTGGGGGGGGCAGTGGAAACACCATATATTTT	CSVGLGGGSGNTIYF	15	TRBV29-1	TRBJ1-3	-	-
TGTGCCAGCAGCTTAAGCAAGGTCGGAGGAGAGACCCAGTACTTC	CASSLSKVGGETQYF	15	TRBV11-1	TRBJ2-5	-	-
TGTGCCAGCAGCCCCGGTGGAGGCTCCTACGAGCAGTACTTC	CASSPGGGSYEQYF	14	TRBV7-6	TRBJ2-7	-	many
TGTGCCAGCAGTTTTCGGGGGGGCTCCTACAATGAGCAGTTCTTC	CASSFRGGSYNEQFF	15	TRBV12-3/TRBV12-4	TRBJ2-1	TRBD2	-
TGTGCCACCAGTGATTACCCACATGGAAACACCATATATTTT	CATSDYPHGNTIYF	14	TRBV24-1	TRBJ1-3	-	-
TGTGCCAGCAGCCACCCCAGCGGCAATGAGCAGTTCTTC	CASSHPSGNEQFF	13	TRBV3-1	TRBJ2-1	-	-
TGTGCCAGCAGCCCAAGAACAGTTCCCGGGGAGCTGTTTTTT	CASSPRTVPGELFF	14	TRBV7-6	TRBJ2-2	-	-
TGTGCCAGCAGCGTCACGCCGGCGGGGGAGCAGTTCTTC	CASSVTPAGEQFF	13	TRBV7-6	TRBJ2-1	-	few
TGTGCCAGCAGCCAACCGATCCCCCAGGGGGGTACGCAGTATTTT	CASSQPIPQGGTQYF	15	TRBV3-1	TRBJ2-3	-	once
TGTGCCAGCAGTTTCGCGACGGCGAGCTCTGGAAACACCATATATTTT	CASSFATASSGNTIYF	16	TRBV12-3/TRBV12-4	TRBJ1-3	-	few
TGTGCCAGCAGCTTCGTGGGAGCGGGCACAGATACGCAGTATTTT	CASSFVGAGTDTQYF	15	TRBV7-2	TRBJ2-3	-	many
TGTGCCAGCAGCTTAGGTCGGACAGACTATGGCTACACCTTC	CASSLGRTDYGYTF	14	TRBV5-6	TRBJ1-2	-	-
TGTGCCACCAGTGATTTTAGGAGGTCGGGGGGGATCACAGATACGCAGTATTTT	CATSDFRRSGGITDTQYF	18	TRBV24-1	TRBJ2-3	TRBD2	-
TGTGCCAGCAGCCCCCTTGGGGGGGCGGGAGAGGGAGAGACCCAGTACTTC	CASSPLGGAGEGETQYF	17	TRBV4-2	TRBJ2-5	-	few
TGTGCCAGCAGCTCGAGGTCCGATCAGCCCCAGCATTTT	CASSSRSDQPQHF	13	TRBV5-6	TRBJ1-5	-	-
TGCAGTGCCCACGACAGGAACTATGGCTACACCTTC	CSAHDRNYGYTF	12	TRBV20-1	TRBJ1-2	-	-
TGTGCCAGCAGCTCCAGGACTAGCTCTGAGCAGTTCTTC	CASSSRTSSEQFF	13	TRBV7-3	TRBJ2-1	TRBD2	-
TGTGCCAGCAGTGCGTTCGAAGGGGGCTACTATGGCTACACCTTC	CASSAFEGGYYGYTF	15	TRBV25-1	TRBJ1-2	TRBD1	few